A selection of T cell receptor beta chains follows, all from one sample in a study of shared clonotypes between healthy human individuals. Method: immunoSEQ multiplex PCR; TCRdb's copy keeps in-frame clones and lacks some. This sample has approximately 2.5 million clones, with over 85% found just once. The sequenced sample consisted of naive CD4+ T cells from PBMCs. The receptors come from a man younger than 35 in good health. Some clones in this sample may be carry-over from other donors' samples. The CDR3 runs from the conserved cysteine through the conserved F or W. A D gene is named only where the DNA matches it firmly.

D gene: -
V gene: TRBV7-2
J gene: TRBJ1-2
CDR3 protein: CASSRVGMDYGYTF
CDR3 DNA: TGTGCCAGCAGTCGGGTAGGGATGGACTATGGCTACACCTTC

D gene: TRBD1
V gene: TRBV28
J gene: TRBJ1-1
CDR3 protein: CASSSTFGRRGQGGTEAFF
CDR3 DNA: TGTGCCAGCAGTTCCACGTTTGGGCGCAGGGGGCAAGGCGGCACTGAAGCTTTCTTT

D gene: TRBD1
V gene: TRBV9
J gene: TRBJ1-4
CDR3 protein: CASSQMDRRSTNEKLFF
CDR3 DNA: TGTGCCAGCAGCCAGATGGACAGGAGATCAACTAATGAAAAACTGTTTTTT

D gene: -
V gene: TRBV6-5
J gene: TRBJ2-7
CDR3 protein: CASSSRQQGRDEQYF
CDR3 DNA: TGTGCCAGCAGTTCCCGTCAACAGGGGAGGGACGAGCAGTACTTC

D gene: -
V gene: TRBV28
J gene: TRBJ1-3
CDR3 protein: CASSLIKITSGNTIYF
CDR3 DNA: TGTGCCAGCAGTTTAATCAAGATAACATCTGGAAACACCATATATTTT

D gene: -
V gene: TRBV6-1
J gene: TRBJ2-6
CDR3 protein: CASSAGYSGANVLTF
CDR3 DNA: TGTGCCAGCAGTGCAGGGTACTCTGGGGCCAACGTCCTGACTTTC

D gene: TRBD1
V gene: TRBV15
J gene: TRBJ2-1
CDR3 protein: CATSRDFPTNRGRVYEQFF
CDR3 DNA: TGTGCCACCAGCAGAGATTTTCCAACAAACAGGGGGCGTGTGTATGAGCAGTTCTTC

D gene: -
V gene: TRBV5-1
J gene: TRBJ2-5
CDR3 protein: CASTGTAETQYF
CDR3 DNA: TGCGCCAGCACAGGAACGGCAGAGACCCAGTACTTC

D gene: -
V gene: TRBV20-1
J gene: TRBJ2-1
CDR3 protein: CSAGIHNEQFF
CDR3 DNA: TGCAGTGCGGGGATCCACAATGAGCAGTTCTTC

D gene: -
V gene: TRBV19
J gene: TRBJ2-5
CDR3 protein: CASSNGGQPETQYF
CDR3 DNA: TGTGCCAGTAGTAATGGCGGACAGCCAGAGACCCAGTACTTC

D gene: -
V gene: TRBV28
J gene: TRBJ2-7
CDR3 protein: CASSLGRLYEQYF
CDR3 DNA: TGTGCCAGCAGTTTAGGGCGACTTTACGAGCAGTACTTC

D gene: -
V gene: TRBV25-1
J gene: TRBJ2-4
CDR3 protein: CASSLSGTAKNIQYF
CDR3 DNA: TGTGCCAGCAGTCTTTCAGGGACTGCCAAAAACATTCAGTACTTC

D gene: -
V gene: TRBV28
J gene: TRBJ2-7
CDR3 protein: CASSFFRVQEQYF
CDR3 DNA: TGTGCCAGCAGTTTCTTCAGGGTGCAGGAGCAGTACTTC

D gene: -
V gene: TRBV19
J gene: TRBJ1-1
CDR3 protein: CASSSTGNTEAFF
CDR3 DNA: TGTGCCAGTAGCTCGACAGGGAACACTGAAGCTTTCTTT

D gene: TRBD1
V gene: TRBV5-1
J gene: TRBJ1-2
CDR3 protein: CASSSNYGTGGKFYGYTF
CDR3 DNA: TGCGCCAGCAGCTCGAACTATGGAACAGGGGGCAAATTCTATGGCTACACCTTC

D gene: TRBD1
V gene: TRBV11-3
J gene: TRBJ2-7
CDR3 protein: CASSLETGVQQYF
CDR3 DNA: TGTGCCAGCAGCTTAGAAACAGGGGTACAGCAGTACTTC

D gene: -
V gene: TRBV7-2
J gene: TRBJ1-5
CDR3 protein: CASSSPGQPQHF
CDR3 DNA: TGTGCCAGCAGCTCCCCCGGTCAGCCCCAGCATTTT

D gene: -
V gene: TRBV5-1
J gene: TRBJ1-4
CDR3 protein: CASNRGHSEKLFF
CDR3 DNA: TGCGCCAGCAATAGGGGACATTCCGAAAAACTGTTTTTT